This is a list of T cell receptor beta chains from one sample in a study of T cell repertoires in cytomegalovirus infection. TCRdb reprocessed the reads via MiXCR and lists one record per CDR3 protein. The sample holds 740,000 or so distinct CDR3 sequences, 35% seen once. Input material: PBMCs. The receptors originated from a human donor in good health (CMV status not recorded). Some clones in this sample may be carry-over from other donors' samples. The CDR3 runs from the conserved cysteine through the conserved F or W. D genes are given only for firm matches.

TRBJ2-3 TRBD2 TRBV2 CASKGGGAGTQYF
TRBJ1-5 . TRBV7-2 CASSLIVNQPQHF
TRBJ2-1 . TRBV28 CASIAGGGYNEQFF
TRBJ2-5 . TRBV3-1 CASSQAVGLAETQYF
TRBJ2-2 . TRBV7-2 CASSFGRTPWGELFF
TRBJ2-7 TRBD2 TRBV4-1 CASSPSGGTTYEQYF
TRBJ2-5 . TRBV28 CASMRTRAQETQYF
TRBJ1-5 . TRBV12-3/TRBV12-4 CASRTTGLSQPQHF
TRBJ2-7 TRBD1 TRBV11-1 CASSWDGSGGAYEQYF
TRBJ2-2 TRBD2 TRBV7-2 CASSGPTSGANTGELFF
TRBJ1-5 . TRBV6-1 CASMPPEGFHQPQHF
TRBJ1-1 . TRBV6-1 CASTTDRSPEAFF
TRBJ2-7 TRBD1 TRBV6-1 CASSTGDLTYEQYF
TRBJ2-5 TRBD2 TRBV4-1 CASSHSGAETQYF
TRBJ2-2 . TRBV7-6 CASSLDGSVGELFF
TRBJ2-6 TRBD1 TRBV7-6 CASSRRLGQPTGANVLTF
TRBJ1-5 . TRBV19 CASSEQREYSNQPQHF